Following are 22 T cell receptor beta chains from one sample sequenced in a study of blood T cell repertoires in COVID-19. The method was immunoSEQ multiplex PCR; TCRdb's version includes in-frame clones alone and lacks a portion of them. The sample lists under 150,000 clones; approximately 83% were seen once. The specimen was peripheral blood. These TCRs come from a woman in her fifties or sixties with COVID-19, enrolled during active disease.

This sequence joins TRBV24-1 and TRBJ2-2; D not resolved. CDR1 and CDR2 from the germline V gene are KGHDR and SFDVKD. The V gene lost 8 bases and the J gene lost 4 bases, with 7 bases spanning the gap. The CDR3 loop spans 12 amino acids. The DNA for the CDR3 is TGTGCCACCACCGAGCGCACCGGGGAGCTGTTTTTT. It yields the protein CATTERTGELFF.

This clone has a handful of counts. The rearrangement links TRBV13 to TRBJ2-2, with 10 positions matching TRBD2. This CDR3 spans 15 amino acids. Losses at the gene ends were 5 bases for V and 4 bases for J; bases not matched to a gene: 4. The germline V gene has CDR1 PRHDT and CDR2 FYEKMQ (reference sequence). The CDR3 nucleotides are TGTGCCAGCAGCCGACTAGCGGGTGGCACCGGGGAGCTGTTTTTT. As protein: CASSRLAGGTGELFF.

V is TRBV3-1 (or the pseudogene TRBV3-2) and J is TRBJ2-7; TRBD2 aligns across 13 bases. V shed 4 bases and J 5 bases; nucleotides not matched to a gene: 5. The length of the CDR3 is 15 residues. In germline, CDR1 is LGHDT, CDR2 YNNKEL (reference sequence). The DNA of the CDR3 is TGTGCCAGCAGCCGGACTAGCGGGGGCTTTAACGAGCAGTACTTC. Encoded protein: CASSRTSGGFNEQYF.

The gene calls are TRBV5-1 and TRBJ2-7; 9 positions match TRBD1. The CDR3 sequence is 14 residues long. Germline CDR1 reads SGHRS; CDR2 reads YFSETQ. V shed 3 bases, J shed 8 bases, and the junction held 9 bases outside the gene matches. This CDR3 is CASSSTGTGLKQYF. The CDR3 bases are TGCGCCAGCAGCTCAACCGGGACAGGGTTGAAGCAGTACTTC.

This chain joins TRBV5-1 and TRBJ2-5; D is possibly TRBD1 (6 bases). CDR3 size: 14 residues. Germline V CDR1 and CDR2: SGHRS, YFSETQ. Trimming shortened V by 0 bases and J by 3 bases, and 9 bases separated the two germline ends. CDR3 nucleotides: TGCGCCAGCAGCTTGGGTGGGGGCAAAGAGACCCAGTACTTC. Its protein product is CASSLGGGKETQYF.

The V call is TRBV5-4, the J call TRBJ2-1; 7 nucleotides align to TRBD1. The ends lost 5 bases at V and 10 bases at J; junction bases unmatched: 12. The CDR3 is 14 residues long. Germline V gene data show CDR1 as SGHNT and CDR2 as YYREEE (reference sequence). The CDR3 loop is CASRNDRVEEEQFF. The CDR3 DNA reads TGTGCCAGCAGGAACGACAGGGTCGAAGAGGAGCAGTTCTTC.

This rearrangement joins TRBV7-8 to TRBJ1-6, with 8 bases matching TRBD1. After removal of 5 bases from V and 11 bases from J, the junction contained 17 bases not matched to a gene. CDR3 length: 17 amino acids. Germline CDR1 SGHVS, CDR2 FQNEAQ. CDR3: CASSPRPGTGPIAPLHF. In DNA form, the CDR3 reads TGTGCCAGCAGCCCGCGCCCTGGGACAGGCCCGATAGCACCCCTCCACTTT.

The CDR3 nucleotides are TGCGCCAGCAGCCCCGGGCAGGGGCCTAGCTCCTACGAGCAGTACTTC. Translation gives CASSPGQGPSSYEQYF. The chain is built from TRBV5-1 and TRBJ2-7, with D tentatively TRBD1 (6 bases). The CDR3 totals 16 residues. Trimming took 4 bases from V and 0 from J, leaving 17 bases between them. Germline CDR1 is SGHRS and CDR2 is YFSETQ. Supplemented by reference TRBV5-1 and TRBJ2-7, the full variable domain reads KAGVTQTPRYLIKTRGQQVTLSCSPISGHRSVSWYQQTPGQGLQFLFEYFSETQRNKGNFPGRFSGRQFSNSRSEMNVSTLELGDSALYLCASSPGQGPSSYEQYFGPGTRLTVT.

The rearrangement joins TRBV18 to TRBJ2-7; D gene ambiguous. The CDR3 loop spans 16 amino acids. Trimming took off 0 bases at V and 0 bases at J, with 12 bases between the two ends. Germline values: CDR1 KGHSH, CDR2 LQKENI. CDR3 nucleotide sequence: TGTGCCAGCTCACCACCGACGGGTTTGGTCTCCTACGAGCAGTACTTC. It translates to CASSPPTGLVSYEQYF. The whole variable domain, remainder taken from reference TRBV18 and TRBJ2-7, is NAGVMQNPRHLVRRRGQEARLRCSPMKGHSHVYWYRQLPEEGLKFMVYLQKENIIDESGMPKERFSAEFPKEGPSILRIQQVVRGDSAAYFCASSPPTGLVSYEQYFGPGTRLTVT.

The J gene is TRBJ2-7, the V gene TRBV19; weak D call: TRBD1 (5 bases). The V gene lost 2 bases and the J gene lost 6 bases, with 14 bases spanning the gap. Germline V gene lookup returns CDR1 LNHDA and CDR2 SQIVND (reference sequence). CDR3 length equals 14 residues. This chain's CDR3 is CASSISQVQGEQYF. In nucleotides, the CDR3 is TGTGCCAGTAGTATATCACAGGTTCAAGGCGAGCAGTACTTC. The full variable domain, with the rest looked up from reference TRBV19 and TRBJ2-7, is DGGITQSPKYLFRKEGQNVTLSCEQNLNHDAMYWYRQDPGQGLRLIYYSQIVNDFQKGDIAEGYSVSREKKESFPLTVTSAQKNPTAFYLCASSISQVQGEQYFGPGTRLTVT.

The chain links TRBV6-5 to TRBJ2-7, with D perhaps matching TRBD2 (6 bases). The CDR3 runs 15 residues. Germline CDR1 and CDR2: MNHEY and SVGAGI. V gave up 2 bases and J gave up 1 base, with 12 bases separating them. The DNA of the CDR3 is TGTGCCAGCAGTTACAGGGACGGGAGTTCCTACGAGCAGTACTTC. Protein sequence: CASSYRDGSSYEQYF.

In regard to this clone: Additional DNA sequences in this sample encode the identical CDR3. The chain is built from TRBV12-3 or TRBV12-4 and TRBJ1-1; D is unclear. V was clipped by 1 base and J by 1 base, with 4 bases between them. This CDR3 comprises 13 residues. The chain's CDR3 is CASSLEQNTEAFF. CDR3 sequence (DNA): TGTGCCAGCAGTTTAGAACAGAACACTGAAGCTTTCTTT.

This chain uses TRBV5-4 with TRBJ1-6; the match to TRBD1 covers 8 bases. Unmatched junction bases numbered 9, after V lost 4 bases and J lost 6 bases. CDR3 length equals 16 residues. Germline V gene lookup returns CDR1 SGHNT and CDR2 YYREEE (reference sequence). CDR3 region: CASSPETGARNSPLHF. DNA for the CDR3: TGTGCCAGCAGCCCAGAGACAGGGGCACGTAATTCACCCCTCCACTTT.

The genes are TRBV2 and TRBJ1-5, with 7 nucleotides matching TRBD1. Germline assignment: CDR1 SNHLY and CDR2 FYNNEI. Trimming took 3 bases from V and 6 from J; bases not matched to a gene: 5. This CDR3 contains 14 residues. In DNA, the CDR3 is TGTGCCAGCAGTGAGCGGCAGGGGGGTCAGCCCCAGCATTTT. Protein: CASSERQGGQPQHF.

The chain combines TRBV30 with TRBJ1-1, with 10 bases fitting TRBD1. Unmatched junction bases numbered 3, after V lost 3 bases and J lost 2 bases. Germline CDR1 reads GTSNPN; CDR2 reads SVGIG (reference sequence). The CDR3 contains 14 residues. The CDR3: CAWSGTGDNTEAFF. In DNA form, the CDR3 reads TGTGCCTGGAGCGGGACAGGGGACAACACTGAAGCTTTCTTT.

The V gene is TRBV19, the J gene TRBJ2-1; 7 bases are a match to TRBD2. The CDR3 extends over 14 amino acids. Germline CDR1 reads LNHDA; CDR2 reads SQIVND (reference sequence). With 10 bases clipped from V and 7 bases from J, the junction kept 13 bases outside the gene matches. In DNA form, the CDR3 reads TGTGCCACCCTTCCGAGCGGGGTCTTAAATGAGCAGTTCTTC. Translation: CATLPSGVLNEQFF.

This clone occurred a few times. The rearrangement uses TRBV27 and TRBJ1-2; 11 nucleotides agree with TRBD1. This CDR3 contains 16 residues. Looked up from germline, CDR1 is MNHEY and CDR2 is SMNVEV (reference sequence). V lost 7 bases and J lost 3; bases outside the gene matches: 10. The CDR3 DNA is TGTGCCAGCATGGGGAACCGGGACAGGGGGTACTATGGCTACACCTTC. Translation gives CASMGNRDRGYYGYTF.

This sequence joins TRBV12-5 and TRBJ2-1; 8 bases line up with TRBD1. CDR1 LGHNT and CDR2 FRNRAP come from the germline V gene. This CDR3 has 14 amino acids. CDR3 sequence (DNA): TGTGCGACATCCGGGACAGGAATATACAATGAGCAGTTCTTC. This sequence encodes CATSGTGIYNEQFF.

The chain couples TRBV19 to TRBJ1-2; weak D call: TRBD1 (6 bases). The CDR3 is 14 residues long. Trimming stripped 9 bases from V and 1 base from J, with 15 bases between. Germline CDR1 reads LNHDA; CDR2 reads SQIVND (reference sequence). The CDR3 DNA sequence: TGTGCCAGCATGAGACAGGTCGGTAACTATGGCTACACCTTC. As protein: CASMRQVGNYGYTF.

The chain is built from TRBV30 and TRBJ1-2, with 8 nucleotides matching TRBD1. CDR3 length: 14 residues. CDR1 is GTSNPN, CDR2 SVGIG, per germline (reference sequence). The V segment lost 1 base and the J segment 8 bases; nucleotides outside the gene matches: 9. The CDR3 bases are TGTGCCTGGAGTGCTACCGGGACAGGTTACGGCTACACCTTC. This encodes CAWSATGTGYGYTF. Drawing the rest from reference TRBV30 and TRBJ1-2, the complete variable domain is SQTIHQWPATLVQPVGSPLSLECTVEGTSNPNLYWYRQAAGRGLQLLFYSVGIGQISSEVPQNLSASRPQDRQFILSSKKLLLSDSGFYLCAWSATGTGYGYTFGSGTRLTVV.

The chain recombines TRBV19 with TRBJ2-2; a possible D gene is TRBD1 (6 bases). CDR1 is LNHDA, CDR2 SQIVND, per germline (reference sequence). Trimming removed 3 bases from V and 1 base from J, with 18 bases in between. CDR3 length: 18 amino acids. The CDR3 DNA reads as TGTGCCAGTAGTATTCCGAAGGACAGTCTACAGAACACCGGGGAGCTGTTTTTT. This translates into CASSIPKDSLQNTGELFF.

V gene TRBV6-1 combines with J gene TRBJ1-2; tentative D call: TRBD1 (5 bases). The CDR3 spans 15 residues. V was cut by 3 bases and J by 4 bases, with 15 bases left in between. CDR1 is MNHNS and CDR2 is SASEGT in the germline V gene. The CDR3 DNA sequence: TGTGCCAGCAGTGATCTGGGGGGGTTAGGCTATGGCTACACCTTC. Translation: CASSDLGGLGYGYTF.